Each of the 14 T cell receptor beta chains below was sequenced from the same sample in a study of identical twins. TCRdb ran MiXCR on the 5' RACE reads and lists one entry per CDR3 protein. The sample shows around 530,000 distinct CDR3 sequences, 13% to 15% of them seen only once. These same data were also listed under a study on yellow fever vaccine responses in identical twins.

Sequenced sample: CD4+ T cells sorted from blood. The receptors were gathered from a young woman in good health.

This clonotype was counted between two and nine times. V is TRBV12-3 or TRBV12-4 and J is TRBJ2-6, with a weak D call TRBD1 (6 bases). The CDR3 runs 15 residues. The ends were cut back, 6 bases at V and 1 base at J, with 10 bases in the middle. The CDR3: CASRKTGSGANVLTF. CDR3 sequence (DNA): TGTGCCAGCAGGAAAACAGGGTCTGGGGCCAACGTCCTGACTTTC.

This clonotype has just a few counts. The CDR3 region has the DNA TGTGCCAGCAGTTACTCTGCAGGGTTCCCCTACGACTCCCGCTACGAGCAGTACGTC. Translated, it gives CASSYSAGFPYDSRYEQYV. The chain is built from TRBV6-5 and TRBJ2-7; the D gene is possibly TRBD1 (5 bases). V gave up 0 bases and J gave up 3 bases, with 24 bases separating them. The CDR3 runs 19 residues. Germline values: CDR1 MNHEY, CDR2 SVGAGI.

The chain is built from TRBV2 and TRBJ2-5; D gene ambiguous. The germline gives CDR1 SNHLY, CDR2 FYNNEI. V lost 7 bases and J 1 base, leaving 7 bases between the germline ends. This CDR3 is built from 12 residues. CDR3 DNA: TGTGCCAGCACCATTCCCCAAGAGACCCAGTACTTC. Translating gives CASTIPQETQYF.

V and J are TRBV14 and TRBJ2-1, with D perhaps assigned TRBD1 or TRBD2 (6 bases each). This CDR3 has 16 amino acids. In germline, CDR1 is SGHDN, CDR2 FVKESK. V was pared by 0 bases and J by 6 bases, with 15 bases between. CDR3 in amino acids: CASSQDSGASLNEQFF. The CDR3 DNA sequence: TGTGCCAGCAGCCAAGACTCGGGGGCTTCCCTCAATGAGCAGTTCTTC.

This clonotype was counted ten times or more. J is TRBJ1-5 and V is TRBV12-3 or TRBV12-4; the match to TRBD1 covers 9 bases. The junction had 4 bases not matched to a gene; V was cut back by 3 bases and J by 4 bases. The CDR3 has 15 amino acids. CDR3 DNA sequence: TGTGCCAGCAGTTTGGGGACAGGGAGGAATCAGCCCCAGCATTTT. It yields the protein CASSLGTGRNQPQHF.

V gene TRBV6-1 combines with J gene TRBJ2-7; D ambiguous. The CDR3 loop spans 15 amino acids. The germline V gene has CDR1 MNHNS and CDR2 SASEGT. Trimming took off 6 bases at V and 2 bases at J, with 17 bases between the two ends. In DNA, the CDR3 is TGTGCCAGCAGGCAAGGACCCCATGGGGCCTACGAGCAGTACTTC. It is translated as CASRQGPHGAYEQYF.

The chain joins TRBV20-1 to TRBJ2-7, with 7 positions matching TRBD1. The CDR3 consists of 12 residues. V lost 5 bases, J lost 3 bases, and 4 bases stayed unmatched. Germline assignment: CDR1 DFQATT and CDR2 SNEGSKA (reference sequence). The CDR3 DNA reads TGCAGTGCTCGGGACAGAAGCTACGAGCAGTACTTC. Protein sequence: CSARDRSYEQYF.

This chain connects TRBV7-6 to TRBJ2-1, with D uncertain. The CDR3 has 16 amino acids. V was shortened by 5 bases and J by 1 base, with 15 bases between the two germline ends. Germline CDR1 and CDR2: SGHVS and FNYEAQ. CDR3 bases: TGTGCCAGCAGCACAGTAGACAAAGGGTCCTACAATGAGCAGTTCTTC. Translated: CASSTVDKGSYNEQFF.

The table lists this clonotype with a few counts. The rearrangement links TRBV6-1 to TRBJ1-4; no firm D call. This CDR3 is 13 amino acids long. Trimming pared 6 bases from V and 7 bases from J, leaving 12 bases between. Germline values: CDR1 MNHNS, CDR2 SASEGT. The CDR3 DNA is TGTGCCAGCAGGAGGGAAGGAGGTGAAAAACTGTTTTTT. Residues: CASRREGGEKLFF.

This clonotype was observed at least ten times. The chain combines TRBV4-2 with TRBJ2-1; D may be TRBD2 (5 bases). Germline V lookup: CDR1 LGHNA, CDR2 YNFKEQ. Trimming stripped 2 bases from V and 9 bases from J, with 11 bases between. The CDR3 runs 13 residues. In DNA form, the CDR3 reads TGTGCCAGCAGCCAAAGACCAAGCGGTGAGCAGTTCTTC. This gives the protein CASSQRPSGEQFF.

The V call is TRBV28, the J call TRBJ2-4, with D unclear. Germline V gene sequence: CDR1 MDHEN, CDR2 SYDVKM. Trimming pared 5 bases from V and 6 bases from J, leaving 17 bases between. The CDR3 has 15 residues. CDR3 amino acids: CASSTLSRWGNIQYF. The CDR3 nucleotides are TGTGCCAGCAGTACCCTAAGCAGGTGGGGAAACATTCAGTACTTC.

The chain couples TRBV18 to TRBJ1-1; 7 positions agree with TRBD1. The trim removed 0 bases at V and 4 bases at J, leaving 2 bases unmatched. The CDR3 is made up of 14 amino acids. Germline V gene lookup returns CDR1 KGHSH and CDR2 LQKENI. This CDR3 is CASSPPRTGTEAFF. The DNA for the CDR3 is TGTGCCAGCTCACCACCGAGGACAGGCACTGAAGCTTTCTTT.

This clonotype has a count of ten or more. Germline is not matched at one junction end, which may reflect a read error. The chain's CDR3 is CASSEGLAGADTQYF. CDR3 coding DNA: TGCGCCAGCAGCGAAGGACTAGCGGGAGCAGATACGCAGTATTTT. The chain recombines TRBV2 with TRBJ2-3; 13 bases are shared with TRBD2. This CDR3 is 15 amino acids long. In germline, CDR1 is SNHLY, CDR2 FYNNEI.

The rearrangement links TRBV20-1 to TRBJ2-1; 7 nucleotides match TRBD2. The trim removed 6 bases at V and 9 bases at J, leaving 14 bases unmatched. This CDR3 contains 14 residues. Germline values: CDR1 DFQATT, CDR2 SNEGSKA (reference sequence). This CDR3 reads CSAKVGGGRTEQFF. DNA of the CDR3: TGCAGTGCCAAGGTGGGCGGGGGTCGGACTGAGCAGTTCTTC.